This entry lists 5 T cell receptor beta chains sequenced from one sample in a study of regulatory T cells in long-lasting Graves disease. Time point specified: persistent/refractory GD, antithyroid drugs over 5 years with positive TRAb. The TCR library was made from RNA that had been extracted from PBMCs in TRIzol. Researchers made TCR beta libraries by using iRepertoire HTBI primers and running Arm-PCR on CDR3 regions. TCRdb itself ran the multiplex PCR reads through MiXCR, one entry per CDR3 protein. Among around 450,000 distinct CDR3 sequences listed, roughly 21% were seen once. The sample in question was peripheral blood mononuclear cells (PBMCs), obtained when the disease was refractory, from a patient treated with antithyroid drugs. The receptors shown here come from a female donor with Graves disease.

This clonotype was detected a few times. The gene calls are TRBV10-3 and TRBJ2-7; the D gene is possibly TRBD2 (7 bases). The CDR3 spans 13 residues. The V and J ends lost 10 bases and 6 bases respectively, with 19 bases between them. Per germline, CDR1 ENHRY and CDR2 SYGVKD. The CDR3 spells CASLGGAGVEQYF. CDR3 coding DNA: TGTGCCAGCCTTGGGGGGGCAGGTGTCGAGCAGTACTTC.

The sample holds many counts of this clonotype. The chain carries TRBV5-1 and TRBJ1-2, with D perhaps TRBD1 (6 bases). This CDR3 has 15 residues. V lost 4 bases and J 2 bases, leaving 15 bases between the germline ends. Germline V gene data show CDR1 as SGHRS and CDR2 as YFSETQ. DNA for the CDR3: TGCGCCAGCAGCCTCTCATCACAGGGCAACTATGGCTACACCTTC. Amino acids: CASSLSSQGNYGYTF.

This clonotype was counted many times. The chain joins TRBV20-1 to TRBJ2-5, with 8 nucleotides matching TRBD2. J lost 2 bases, V lost 4 bases, and 6 bases had no gene match. The CDR3 spans 14 residues. CDR1 and CDR2 (germline): DFQATT, SNEGSKA (reference sequence). CDR3 residues: CSAKRLARQETQYF. The CDR3 DNA reads as TGCAGTGCTAAACGACTAGCGCGGCAAGAGACCCAGTACTTC.

On this clonotype itself: A single base separates this from a much larger clone, so it may be a read error. This chain uses TRBV6-5 with TRBJ2-7; a weak D match, TRBD2 (5 bases). The germline CDR1 and CDR2 sequences are MNHEY and SVGAGI. Trimming stripped 4 bases from V and 2 bases from J, with 15 bases between. The CDR3 spans 15 residues. The CDR3 spells CASSFIQRAAYEQYF. The CDR3 DNA is TGTGCCAGCAGTTTTATTCAGAGGGCTGCCTACGAGCAGTACTTC.

The sample holds a few counts of this clonotype. J is TRBJ2-4 and V is TRBV6-1; D gene ambiguous. Germline loops: CDR1 MNHNS, CDR2 SASEGT. CDR3 size: 12 residues. V was cut by 7 bases and J by 7 bases, with 11 bases left in between. The CDR3 protein is CASTLSGNIQYF. The CDR3 DNA is TGTGCCAGCACTCTTTCCGGGAACATTCAGTACTTC.